These T cell receptor beta chains were read from a single sample in a study of OX40 agonist ivuxolimab in advanced cancers. Sequencing was performed with immunoSEQ multiplex PCR; in TCRdb, only in-frame clones are kept and a portion is missing. The sample contains over 65,000 clones, 70% to 85% of which appear only once. The sample was CD4+ or CD8+ T cells sorted from blood, taken in a trial of the OX40 agonist ivuxolimab. The receptors shown here come from an adult with an advanced solid tumor such as melanoma, head and neck, liver or kidney cancer. The CDR3 runs from the conserved cysteine through the conserved F or W. The D gene is left open where the match is weak. Some rows mark clone size as missing; the rest say once, few, many or name a class of expanded clone.

clone_size: NA
d_call: NA
v_call: TRBV29-1
j_call: TRBJ2-3
cdr3_aa: CSVDLEGGDTQYF
cdr3_nt: TGCAGCGTTGACTTAGAAGGGGGGGATACGCAGTATTTT

clone_size: few
d_call: TRBD2
v_call: TRBV7-8
j_call: TRBJ2-7
cdr3_aa: CASRHVLAGTYEQYF
cdr3_nt: TGTGCCAGCAGACATGTGCTAGCGGGGACCTACGAGCAGTACTTC

clone_size: once
d_call: TRBD1
v_call: TRBV5-1
j_call: TRBJ2-5
cdr3_aa: CASSLGQGATETQYF
cdr3_nt: TGCGCCAGCAGCTTGGGACAGGGGGCCACGGAGACCCAGTACTTC

clone_size: NA
d_call: NA
v_call: TRBV28
j_call: TRBJ2-7
cdr3_aa: CASSLVAGLEQYF
cdr3_nt: TGTGCCAGCAGTTTAGTGGCTGGGCTCGAGCAGTACTTC

clone_size: NA
d_call: TRBD2
v_call: TRBV6-1
j_call: TRBJ2-3
cdr3_aa: CASSESASGSVYTQYF
cdr3_nt: TGTGCCAGCAGTGAATCGGCTAGCGGGAGTGTGTATACGCAGTATTTT

clone_size: NA
d_call: NA
v_call: TRBV4-3
j_call: TRBJ1-2
cdr3_aa: CASSQDLQGLNYGYTF
cdr3_nt: TGCGCCAGCAGCCAAGATCTCCAGGGCCTTAACTATGGCTACACCTTC

clone_size: NA
d_call: NA
v_call: TRBV9
j_call: TRBJ1-1
cdr3_aa: CASSVATSNTEAFF
cdr3_nt: TGTGCCAGCAGCGTAGCTACATCGAACACTGAAGCTTTCTTT

clone_size: NA
d_call: NA
v_call: TRBV4-2
j_call: TRBJ1-1
cdr3_aa: CASSQAGGGVAEAFF
cdr3_nt: TGTGCCAGCAGCCAAGCGGGGGGCGGCGTCGCTGAAGCTTTCTTT

clone_size: NA
d_call: TRBD1
v_call: TRBV6-1
j_call: TRBJ1-4
cdr3_aa: CASDSGQGAFEKLFF
cdr3_nt: TGTGCCAGCGATTCCGGACAGGGGGCTTTTGAAAAACTGTTTTTT

clone_size: NA
d_call: NA
v_call: TRBV19
j_call: TRBJ2-3
cdr3_aa: CASTDGSSSTDTQYF
cdr3_nt: TGTGCCAGTACCGACGGATCTTCTAGCACAGATACGCAGTATTTT

clone_size: NA
d_call: NA
v_call: TRBV4-3
j_call: TRBJ2-5
cdr3_aa: CASSQEAQPGETQYF
cdr3_nt: TGCGCCAGCAGCCAAGAGGCCCAACCGGGGGAGACCCAGTACTTC

clone_size: NA
d_call: TRBD2
v_call: TRBV9
j_call: TRBJ2-2
cdr3_aa: CASSATLGLVTGELFF
cdr3_nt: TGTGCCAGCAGCGCTACCCTGGGACTAGTCACCGGGGAGCTGTTTTTT

clone_size: NA
d_call: NA
v_call: TRBV30
j_call: TRBJ1-2
cdr3_aa: CAWSRGNYGYTF
cdr3_nt: TGTGCCTGGAGCCGCGGTAACTATGGCTACACCTTC

clone_size: once
d_call: TRBD1
v_call: TRBV11-1
j_call: TRBJ1-6
cdr3_aa: CASSITGGKSPLHF
cdr3_nt: TGTGCCAGCAGCATCACAGGGGGGAAATCACCCCTCCACTTT

clone_size: few
d_call: NA
v_call: TRBV19
j_call: TRBJ1-1
cdr3_aa: CASSMAWGNTEAFF
cdr3_nt: TGTGCCAGTAGTATGGCCTGGGGTAACACTGAAGCTTTCTTT

clone_size: NA
d_call: TRBD1
v_call: TRBV11-2
j_call: TRBJ2-7
cdr3_aa: CASSLDAEGQGRYEQYF
cdr3_nt: TGTGCCAGCAGCTTAGATGCTGAAGGACAGGGGAGATACGAGCAGTACTTC